The entry that follows covers one T cell receptor (beta chain) sequence. This entry is derived from a study of response to subunit inactivated influenza vaccine. A single record per CDR3 protein comes from TCRdb applying MiXCR to the RT-PCR reads. The sample yields about 480,000 distinct CDR3 sequences, roughly 11% seen once. Sequencing used PBMCs from blood, obtained 40 to 50 days after vaccination. This TCR derives from a man between 50 and 59 years old who received an inactivated influenza vaccine.

CDR3 protein: CASSTGTGLSYEQYF. CDR3 coding DNA: TGTGCCAGCTCAACCGGGACAGGGCTCTCCTACGAGCAGTACTTC. The chain has TRBV18 and TRBJ2-7; 9 nucleotides agree with TRBD1. The CDR3 spans 15 residues. V shed 5 bases and J 0 bases; nucleotides not matched to a gene: 5. Germline V gene data show CDR1 as KGHSH and CDR2 as LQKENI.